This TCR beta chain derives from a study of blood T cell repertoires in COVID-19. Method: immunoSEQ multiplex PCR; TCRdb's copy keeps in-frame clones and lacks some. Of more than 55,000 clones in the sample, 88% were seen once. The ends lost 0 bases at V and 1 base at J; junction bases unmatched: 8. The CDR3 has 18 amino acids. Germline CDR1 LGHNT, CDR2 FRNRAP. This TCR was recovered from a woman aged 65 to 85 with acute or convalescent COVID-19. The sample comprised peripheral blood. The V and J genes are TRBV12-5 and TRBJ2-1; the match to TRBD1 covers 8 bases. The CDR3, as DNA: TGTGCTAGTGGTTTGGTATGGATGACAGGGGTTTCCTACAATGAGCAGTTCTTC. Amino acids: CASGLVWMTGVSYNEQFF.